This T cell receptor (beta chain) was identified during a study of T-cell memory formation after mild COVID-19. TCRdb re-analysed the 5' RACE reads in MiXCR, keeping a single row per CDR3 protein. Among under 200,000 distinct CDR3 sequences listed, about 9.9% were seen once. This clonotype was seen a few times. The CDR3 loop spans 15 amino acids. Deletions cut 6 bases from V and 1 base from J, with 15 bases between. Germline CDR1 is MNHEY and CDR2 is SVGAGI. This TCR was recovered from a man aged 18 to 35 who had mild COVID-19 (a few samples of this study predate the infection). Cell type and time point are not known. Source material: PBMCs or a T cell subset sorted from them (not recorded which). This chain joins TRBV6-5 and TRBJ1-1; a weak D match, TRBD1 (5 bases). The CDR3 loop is CASRPLGRGNTEAFF. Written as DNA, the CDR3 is TGTGCCAGCAGACCCCTGGGGAGGGGGAACACTGAAGCTTTCTTT.